This TCR beta chain came from a study of shared clonotypes between healthy human individuals. General observations from the study: Approximately 5% was the fraction of naive CD4 clonotypes found shared across a handful of donors.

Sorted-subset replicate PCRs used around 220 ng DNA, some 31,000 T cell genomes. Here immunoSEQ multiplex PCR was the method, and the copy in TCRdb shows in-frame clones only, minus some. The sample holds over a million clones, around 97% seen once. V shed 6 bases and J shed 3 bases, with 21 bases lying between them. Per the germline V gene, CDR1 is SEHNR and CDR2 is FQNEAQ (reference sequence). The CDR3 covers 17 residues. Notes on this clone: The antigen remains unidentified.

The donor cohort consisted entirely of Caucasian adults residing in Nashville, Tennessee. It was into CD45RA+ naive and CD45RA-negative memory subsets that the CD4+ cells were split. The clonotype comes from a man aged 30-40 years in good health. The chain recombines TRBV7-9 with TRBJ2-1, with TRBD2 as a possible D gene (6 bases). Specimen: naive CD4+ T cells sorted from blood. The sample's subset: CD45RA+ positively selected. The DNA of the CDR3 is TGTGCCAGCAGTAGATTGACGGGAGCTTTTTTCTACAATGAGCAGTTCTTC. This translates into CASSRLTGAFFYNEQFF.